The present T cell receptor (beta chain) was sequenced within a study of T cells in Graves' hyperthyroidism and ophthalmopathy. Whole-study findings and limits: Clonotypes that were expanded in thyroid above 0.001 mostly appeared in blood too.

With 0 bases clipped from V and 7 bases from J, the junction kept 8 bases outside the gene matches. The CDR3 has 16 amino acids. CDR1 is SGHAT, CDR2 FQDESV, per germline (reference sequence). Clinicians diagnosed patients from clinical symptoms, serum thyroxine and TRAb, thyroid ultrasound and orbital computed tomography. Fresh peripheral blood, about 10 ml of it, supplied the PBMCs. RNA transcripts provided the source from which TCR beta CDR3 regions were amplified. TCR CDR3 underwent first-round RT-PCR with the HTBI primer set. TCRdb itself ran the multiplex PCR reads through MiXCR, one entry per CDR3 protein. The sample records approximately 640,000 distinct CDR3 sequences, around 15% being singletons. This clonotype was found a few times. Its antigen is currently unknown.

The receptor was derived from a woman aged 25 to 39 with Graves' hyperthyroidism. This chain joins TRBV11-1 and TRBJ2-2; TRBD1 matches 7 bases. Sequencing used blood. CDR3 amino acids: CASSLAPRGKIGELFF. Written as DNA, the CDR3 is TGTGCCAGCAGCTTAGCGCCCAGGGGGAAGATCGGGGAGCTGTTTTTT.